This paragraph reports one T cell receptor (beta chain). This clone was seen a single time. Its antigen has not been determined. No base quality values were provided; no much bigger clone lies one nucleotide off. The library was built by means of the immunoSEQ multiplex PCR assay. From the authors' description of their analysis: A statistical classification framework was built for diagnosing cytomegalovirus status from the catalog of TCR beta chain sequences. In TCRdb, the immuneACCESS table is reduced to in-frame sequences with V and J assigned. These tables do not hold every clone; where another copy was compared, an unresolved V gene accounts for under half, and the others remain unexplained. The DNA was the basis for D and trimming; V, J and clone size are from that table. The sample contains 90,000 or so clones, 95% to 98% of them found a single time. More than 0.65% of the sample rests with the top ten.

The record originates from a study of cytomegalovirus exposure and HLA in healthy donors (dated by TCRdb to about 2017). Study-wide context: According to a later analysis, the approximately 120 validation repertoires were produced on the same platform as the roughly 600 repertoires of the first cohort. The aim of the study was to test whether cataloging public T cell receptors could identify signatures of past pathogen exposure. A separate validation cohort of some 130 different subjects was used in addition to the approximately 700-subject first cohort. High-throughput TCR immunosequencing, statistical association of individual TCRs with disease status, and machine learning were combined to predict cytomegalovirus infection status. Broad study findings and their caveats: In the study, around 160 TCR beta chains were listed as associated with cytomegalovirus. A later analysis lacked HLA typing for the validation cohort, so it scored co-occurrence in that cohort across all 110 or so repertoires. Most TCR sequences were observed very rarely across donors, whereas some public TCRs were present in many individuals. A later analysis found that TCRs clustered in the first cohort also tended to co-occur in the 95 to 150 validation repertoires, with more than 90% of cluster scores above 0. According to the authors, the approach could potentially be generalized to other disease states and immunological phenotypes. The classifier was reported to diagnose cytomegalovirus status with high specificity and sensitivity in both the original and validation cohorts. A few of the identified cytomegalovirus-associated TCR beta chains were confirmed in vitro to be specific for cytomegalovirus antigens.

The donors were included in the validation cohort of over a hundred subjects, a group kept apart from the approximately 670-subject first cohort. V ends up 4 bases short and J 5 bases short, with an unmatched junction base count of 5. For CDR1 and CDR2, the germline V gene lists SGHRS and YFSETQ. From the cysteine up to the phenylalanine, the CDR3 has a length of 16 residues. Only the CDR3 part of the read is kept: 48 bases, read in frame from the first base. The rearranged chain carries TRBV5-1 and TRBJ2-2; 13 middle bases align to TRBD2. The sequence derives from a man between 18 and 35 years old in good health and CMV-seronegative. The source material was PBMCs. The CDR3 protein is CASSVGLAGETGELFF. Read as DNA, the sequence is TGCGCCAGCAGCGTAGGACTAGCGGGAGAAACCGGGGAGCTGTTTTTT.